This TCR beta chain is from a study of OX40 agonist ivuxolimab in advanced cancers. Germline CDR1 reads SGDLS; CDR2 reads YYNGEE. Trimming pared 3 bases from V and 3 bases from J, leaving 7 bases between. The CDR3 covers 13 residues. On this clone: Its antigen is unknown.

Sequencing used immunoSEQ multiplex PCR; TCRdb keeps in-frame clones, though not all of them. Of about 98,000 clones listed, 93% were seen once; the top ten hold roughly 0.26%. Regarding the study as a whole: Among T cells, CD8+ cells averaged more expanded clones than CD4+ cells. There was clonal expansion of CD4+ and CD8+ blood T cells by week 6 at 0.1 to 3.0 mg/kg.

Sequenced material: CD4+ or CD8+ T cells sorted from blood, taken in a trial of the OX40 agonist ivuxolimab. The receptor's source is an adult with an advanced solid tumor such as melanoma, head and neck, liver or kidney cancer. The chain uses TRBV9 and TRBJ1-5; D is undetermined. The CDR3 sequence is CASSAAPNQPQHF. CDR3 DNA sequence: TGTGCCAGCAGCGCAGCCCCCAATCAGCCCCAGCATTTT.